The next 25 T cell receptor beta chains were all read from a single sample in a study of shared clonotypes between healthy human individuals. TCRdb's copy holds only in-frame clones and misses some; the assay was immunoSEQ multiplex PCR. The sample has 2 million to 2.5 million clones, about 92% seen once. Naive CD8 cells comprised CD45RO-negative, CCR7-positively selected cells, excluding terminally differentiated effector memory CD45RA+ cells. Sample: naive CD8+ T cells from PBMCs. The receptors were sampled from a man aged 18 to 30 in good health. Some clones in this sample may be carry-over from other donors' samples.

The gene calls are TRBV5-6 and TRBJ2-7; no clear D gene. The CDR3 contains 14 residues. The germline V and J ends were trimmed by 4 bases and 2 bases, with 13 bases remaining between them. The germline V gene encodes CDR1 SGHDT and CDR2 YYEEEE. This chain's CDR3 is CASSQVDGAYEQYF. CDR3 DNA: TGTGCCAGCAGCCAAGTCGACGGTGCCTACGAGCAGTACTTC.

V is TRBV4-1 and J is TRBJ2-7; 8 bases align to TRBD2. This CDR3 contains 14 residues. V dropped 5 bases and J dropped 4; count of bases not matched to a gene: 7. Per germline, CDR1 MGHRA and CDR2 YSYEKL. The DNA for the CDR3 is TGCGCCAGCAGCTCAGGACTAGCCCAGTACGAGCAGTACTTC. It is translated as CASSSGLAQYEQYF.

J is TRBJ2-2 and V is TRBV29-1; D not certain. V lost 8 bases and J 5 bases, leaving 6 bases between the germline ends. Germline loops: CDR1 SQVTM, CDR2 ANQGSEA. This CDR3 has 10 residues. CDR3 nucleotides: TGCAGCCCCTTGACCGGGGAGCTGTTTTTT. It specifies CSPLTGELFF.

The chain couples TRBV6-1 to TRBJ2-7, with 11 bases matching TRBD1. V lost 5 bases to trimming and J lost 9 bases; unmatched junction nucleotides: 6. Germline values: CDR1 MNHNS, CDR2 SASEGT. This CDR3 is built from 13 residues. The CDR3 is CASSTGQGGRQYF. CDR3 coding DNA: TGTGCCAGCAGTACGGGACAGGGGGGTCGGCAGTACTTC.

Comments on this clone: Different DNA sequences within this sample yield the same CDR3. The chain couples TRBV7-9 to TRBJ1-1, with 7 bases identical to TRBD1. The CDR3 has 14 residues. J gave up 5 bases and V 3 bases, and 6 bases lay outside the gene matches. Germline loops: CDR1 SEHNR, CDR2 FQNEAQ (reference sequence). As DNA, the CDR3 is TGTGCCAGCAGCTTCCCAGGGGGGGGAACTGAAGCTTTCTTT. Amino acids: CASSFPGGGTEAFF.

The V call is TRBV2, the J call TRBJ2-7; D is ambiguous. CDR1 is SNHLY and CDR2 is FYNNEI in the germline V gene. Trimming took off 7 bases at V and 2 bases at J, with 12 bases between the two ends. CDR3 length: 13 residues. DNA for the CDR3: TGTGCCAGCACCTACCTGGACCCCTACGAGCAGTACTTC. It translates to CASTYLDPYEQYF.

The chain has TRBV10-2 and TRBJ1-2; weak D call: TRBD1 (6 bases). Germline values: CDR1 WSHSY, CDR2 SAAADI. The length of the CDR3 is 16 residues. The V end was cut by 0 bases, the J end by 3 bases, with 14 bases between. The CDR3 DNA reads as TGCGCCAGCAGTGAGTCCTATACAGGGCCCCACTATGGCTACACCTTC. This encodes CASSESYTGPHYGYTF.

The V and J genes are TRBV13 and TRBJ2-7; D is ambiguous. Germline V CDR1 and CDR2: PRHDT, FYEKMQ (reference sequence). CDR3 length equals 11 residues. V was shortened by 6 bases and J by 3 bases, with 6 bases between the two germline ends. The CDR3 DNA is TGTGCCAGCAGGGAGTACTACGAGCAGTACTTC. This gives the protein CASREYYEQYF.

The chain's CDR3 is CSVGLGTEAYGYTF. The CDR3 DNA reads as TGCAGCGTCGGATTGGGGACGGAGGCCTATGGCTACACCTTC. The rearrangement links TRBV29-1 to TRBJ1-2; maybe TRBD1 (5 bases). The ends were cut back, 6 bases at V and 4 bases at J, with 18 bases in the middle. Per germline, CDR1 SQVTM and CDR2 ANQGSEA. The CDR3 loop spans 14 amino acids.

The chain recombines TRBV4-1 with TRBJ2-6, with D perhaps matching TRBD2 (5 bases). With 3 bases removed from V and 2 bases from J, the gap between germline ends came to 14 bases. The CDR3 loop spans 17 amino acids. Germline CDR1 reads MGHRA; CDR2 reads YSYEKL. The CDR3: CASSHRERGTGANVLTF. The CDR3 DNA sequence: TGCGCCAGCAGCCACAGAGAACGAGGGACTGGGGCCAACGTCCTGACTTTC.

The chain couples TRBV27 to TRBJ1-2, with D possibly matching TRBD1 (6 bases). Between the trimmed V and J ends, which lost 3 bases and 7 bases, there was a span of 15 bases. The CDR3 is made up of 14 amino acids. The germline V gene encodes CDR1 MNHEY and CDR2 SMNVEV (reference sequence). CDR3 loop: CASSFRGGGGGYTF. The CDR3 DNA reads TGTGCCAGCAGTTTCCGAGGGGGTGGGGGTGGCTACACCTTC.

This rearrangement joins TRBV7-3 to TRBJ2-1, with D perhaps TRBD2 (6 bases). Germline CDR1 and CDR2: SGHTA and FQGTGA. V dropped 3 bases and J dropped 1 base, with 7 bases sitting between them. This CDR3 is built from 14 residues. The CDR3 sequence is CASSFGSSYNEQFF. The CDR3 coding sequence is TGTGCCAGCAGCTTCGGGAGTTCCTACAATGAGCAGTTCTTC.

Here the CDR3 DNA reads TGTGCCAGCAGTGTCACAGGGCCGGAGACCCAGTACTTC. Its translation is CASSVTGPETQYF. The V gene is TRBV6-1, the J gene TRBJ2-5, with D tentatively TRBD1 (6 bases). This CDR3 has 13 residues. CDR1 MNHNS and CDR2 SASEGT come from the germline V gene. Trimming cost V 4 bases and J 5 bases, with 11 bases left between them.

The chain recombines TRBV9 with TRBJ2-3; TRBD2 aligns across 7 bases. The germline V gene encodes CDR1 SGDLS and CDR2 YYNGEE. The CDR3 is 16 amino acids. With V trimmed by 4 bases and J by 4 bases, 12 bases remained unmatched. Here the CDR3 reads CASSPLWGREADTQYF. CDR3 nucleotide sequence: TGTGCCAGCAGCCCTCTTTGGGGGAGGGAGGCAGATACGCAGTATTTT.

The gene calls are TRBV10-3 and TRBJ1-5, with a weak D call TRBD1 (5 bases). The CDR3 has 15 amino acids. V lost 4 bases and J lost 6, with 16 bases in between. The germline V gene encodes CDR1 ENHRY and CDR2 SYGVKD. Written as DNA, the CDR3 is TGTGCCATCAGTGCCGAGACAGCCTTGGGTCAGCCCCAGCATTTT. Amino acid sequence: CAISAETALGQPQHF.

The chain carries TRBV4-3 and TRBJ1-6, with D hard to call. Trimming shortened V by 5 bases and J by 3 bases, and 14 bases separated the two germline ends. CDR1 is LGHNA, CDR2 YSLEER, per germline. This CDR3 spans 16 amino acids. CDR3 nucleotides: TGCGCCAGCAGCGAATCAGTTTTCCTCTATAATTCACCCCTCCACTTT. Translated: CASSESVFLYNSPLHF.

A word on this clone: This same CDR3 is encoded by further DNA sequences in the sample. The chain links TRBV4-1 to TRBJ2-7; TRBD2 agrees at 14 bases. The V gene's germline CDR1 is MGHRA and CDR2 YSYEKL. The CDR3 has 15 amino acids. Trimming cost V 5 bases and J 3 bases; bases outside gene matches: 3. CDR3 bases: TGCGCCAGCAGCTTAGGACTAGCGGGGGGCTACGAGCAGTACTTC. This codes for CASSLGLAGGYEQYF.

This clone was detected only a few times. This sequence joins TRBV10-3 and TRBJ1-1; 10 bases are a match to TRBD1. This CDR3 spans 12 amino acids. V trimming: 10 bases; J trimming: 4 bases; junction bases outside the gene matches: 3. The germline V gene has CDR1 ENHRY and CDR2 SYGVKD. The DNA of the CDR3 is TGTGCCACCCGGACAGGGGGCACTGAAGCTTTCTTT. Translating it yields CATRTGGTEAFF.

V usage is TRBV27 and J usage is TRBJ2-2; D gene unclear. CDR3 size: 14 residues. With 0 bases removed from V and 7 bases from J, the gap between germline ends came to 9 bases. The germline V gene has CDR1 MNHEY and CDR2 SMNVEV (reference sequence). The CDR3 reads CASSLSMAHGELFF. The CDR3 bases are TGTGCCAGCAGTTTATCGATGGCACACGGGGAGCTGTTTTTT.

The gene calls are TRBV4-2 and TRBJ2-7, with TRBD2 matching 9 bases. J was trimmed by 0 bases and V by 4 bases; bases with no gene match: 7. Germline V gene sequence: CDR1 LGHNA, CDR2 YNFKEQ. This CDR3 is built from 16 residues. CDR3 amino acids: CASSLHGGRDSYEQYF. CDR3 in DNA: TGTGCCAGCAGCCTCCACGGCGGGAGGGACTCCTACGAGCAGTACTTC.

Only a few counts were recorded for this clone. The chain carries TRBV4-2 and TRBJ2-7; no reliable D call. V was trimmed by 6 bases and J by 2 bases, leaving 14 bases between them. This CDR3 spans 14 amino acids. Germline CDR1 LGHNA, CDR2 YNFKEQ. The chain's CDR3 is CASSPDVRPYEQYF. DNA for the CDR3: TGTGCCAGCAGTCCGGACGTTCGCCCCTACGAGCAGTACTTC.

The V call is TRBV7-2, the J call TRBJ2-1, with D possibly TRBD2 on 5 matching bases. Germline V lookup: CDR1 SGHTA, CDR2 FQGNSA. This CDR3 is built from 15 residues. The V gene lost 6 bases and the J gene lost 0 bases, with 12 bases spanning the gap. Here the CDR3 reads CASSLLTSSYNEQFF. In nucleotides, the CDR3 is TGTGCCAGCAGTCTACTAACTAGCTCCTACAATGAGCAGTTCTTC. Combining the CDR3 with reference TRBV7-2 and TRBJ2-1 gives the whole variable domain GAGVSQSPSNKVTEKGKDVELRCDPISGHTALYWYRQSLGQGLEFLIYFQGNSAPDKSGLPSDRFSAERTGGSVSTLTIQRTQQEDSAVYLCASSLLTSSYNEQFFGPGTRLTVL.

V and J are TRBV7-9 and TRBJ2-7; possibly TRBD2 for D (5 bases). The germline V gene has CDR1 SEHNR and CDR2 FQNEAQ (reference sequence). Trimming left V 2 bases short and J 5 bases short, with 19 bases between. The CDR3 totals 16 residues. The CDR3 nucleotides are TGTGCCAGCAGCTTAAATCTTCAGAGGGATTCGGACGAGCAGTACTTC. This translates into CASSLNLQRDSDEQYF. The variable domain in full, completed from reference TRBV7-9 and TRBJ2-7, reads DTGVSQNPRHKITKRGQNVTFRCDPISEHNRLYWYRQTLGQGPEFLTYFQNEAQLEKSRLLSDRFSAERPKGSFSTLEIQRTEQGDSAMYLCASSLNLQRDSDEQYFGPGTRLTVT.

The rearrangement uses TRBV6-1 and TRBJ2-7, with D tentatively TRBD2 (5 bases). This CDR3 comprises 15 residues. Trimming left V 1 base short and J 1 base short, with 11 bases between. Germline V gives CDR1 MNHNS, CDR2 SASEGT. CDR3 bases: TGTGCCAGCAGTGAAGAAAGCGGAGGTTCCTACGAGCAGTACTTC. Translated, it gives CASSEESGGSYEQYF.

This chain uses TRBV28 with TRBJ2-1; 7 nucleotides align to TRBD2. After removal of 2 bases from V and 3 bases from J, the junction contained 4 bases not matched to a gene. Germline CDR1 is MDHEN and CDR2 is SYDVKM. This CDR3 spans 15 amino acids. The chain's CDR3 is CASSLPASGYNEQFF. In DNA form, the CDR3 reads TGTGCCAGCAGTTTACCGGCTAGCGGCTACAATGAGCAGTTCTTC. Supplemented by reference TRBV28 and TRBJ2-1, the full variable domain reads DVKVTQSSRYLVKRTGEKVFLECVQDMDHENMFWYRQDPGLGLRLIYFSYDVKMKEKGDIPEGYSVSREKKERFSLILESASTNQTSMYLCASSLPASGYNEQFFGPGTRLTVL.